Listed below are T cell receptor beta chains from one sample, sequenced in a study of vaccination and CD4 T cells after COVID-19. Their antigens are not known. MiXCR, run by TCRdb on the PCR reads, gives a single entry per CDR3 protein. The profile shows under 20,000 distinct CDR3 sequences, about 38% of them singletons. Input material: cultured CD4+ T cells from blood. These receptors originate from a human donor with COVID-19. Each CDR3 is given with its conserved first and last residue.

CDR3	V	J
CASSRSGGASNEQFF	TRBV7-6	TRBJ2-1
CASRGRVNSPLHF	TRBV28	TRBJ1-6
CASTELGAGGPNYEQYF	TRBV5-6	TRBJ2-7
CATSGGGGAQETQYF	TRBV24-1	TRBJ2-5
CSASPSLGQGVNTEAFF	TRBV20-1	TRBJ1-1
CASSRENRGREQFF	TRBV7-2	TRBJ2-1
CASSLWAGAIDTQYF	TRBV7-2	TRBJ2-3
CASSPSGTGGSRETQYF	TRBV7-9	TRBJ2-5
CASSSDRLGGRGNQPQHF	TRBV7-2	TRBJ1-5
CASSKDRGRAQYF	TRBV5-1	TRBJ2-5
CAARRDSSYNEQFF	TRBV10-3	TRBJ2-1
CASSGRDRLNQPQHF	TRBV2	TRBJ1-5
CASSPPPGMNTEAFF	TRBV28	TRBJ1-1
CASSTRGQDPNTGELFF	TRBV21-1	TRBJ2-2
CASSLVGGNQPQHF	TRBV7-2	TRBJ1-5
CSASPLAGVTDTQYF	TRBV20-1	TRBJ2-3